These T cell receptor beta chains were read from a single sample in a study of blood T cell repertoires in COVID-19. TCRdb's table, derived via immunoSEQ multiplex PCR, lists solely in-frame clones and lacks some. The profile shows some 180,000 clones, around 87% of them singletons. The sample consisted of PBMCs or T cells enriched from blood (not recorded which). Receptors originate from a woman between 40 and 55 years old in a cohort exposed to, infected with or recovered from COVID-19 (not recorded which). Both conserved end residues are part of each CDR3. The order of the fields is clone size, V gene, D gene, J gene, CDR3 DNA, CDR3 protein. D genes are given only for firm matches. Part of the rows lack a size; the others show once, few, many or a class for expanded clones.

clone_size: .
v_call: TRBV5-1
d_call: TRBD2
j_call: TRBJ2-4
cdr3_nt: TGCGCCAGCAGCACCACTAGCGGGAGAATAGCCAAAAACATTCAGTACTTC
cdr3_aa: CASSTTSGRIAKNIQYF

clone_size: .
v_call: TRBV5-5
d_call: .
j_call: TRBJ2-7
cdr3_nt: TGTGCCAGCAGTCCGACCTCTCAGGGCCTTGAGCAGTACTTC
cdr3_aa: CASSPTSQGLEQYF

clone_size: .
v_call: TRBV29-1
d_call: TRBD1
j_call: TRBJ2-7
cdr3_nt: TGCAGCGTACAAGACAGGGGAAGCTCCTACGAGCAGTACTTC
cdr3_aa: CSVQDRGSSYEQYF

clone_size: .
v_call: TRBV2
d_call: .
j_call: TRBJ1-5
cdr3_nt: TGTGCCAGCAGTCCCGGAGCATACAATCAGCCCCAGCATTTT
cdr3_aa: CASSPGAYNQPQHF

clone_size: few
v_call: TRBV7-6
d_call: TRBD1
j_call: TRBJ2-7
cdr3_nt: TGTGCCAGCAGCTCCCCCGGGACAGGGGCCCACGAGCAGTACTTC
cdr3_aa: CASSSPGTGAHEQYF

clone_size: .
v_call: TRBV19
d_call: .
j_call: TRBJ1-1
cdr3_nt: TGTGCCAGTAGTATATCAGGATCCCCAGTGACTGAAGCTTTCTTT
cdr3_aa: CASSISGSPVTEAFF

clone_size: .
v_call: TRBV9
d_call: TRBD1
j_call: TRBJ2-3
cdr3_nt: TGTGCCAGCAGTGCCCCGTCCGGGACAGGGGGACGAACTAGCACAGATACGCAGTATTTT
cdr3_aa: CASSAPSGTGGRTSTDTQYF

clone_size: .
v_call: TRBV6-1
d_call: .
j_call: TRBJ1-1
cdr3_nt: TGTGCCAGCAGTGACAGGGGCACTGAAGCTTTCTTT
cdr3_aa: CASSDRGTEAFF

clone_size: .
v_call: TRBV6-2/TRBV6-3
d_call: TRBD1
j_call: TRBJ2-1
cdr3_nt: TGTGCCAGCAGTTACACGACAGGGACCCCCTACAATGAGCAGTTCTTC
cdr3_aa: CASSYTTGTPYNEQFF

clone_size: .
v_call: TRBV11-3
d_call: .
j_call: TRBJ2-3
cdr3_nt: TGTGCCAGCAGCACTTATGAGGCAGATACGCAGTATTTT
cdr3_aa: CASSTYEADTQYF

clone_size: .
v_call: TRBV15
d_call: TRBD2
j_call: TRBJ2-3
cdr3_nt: TGTGCCACCAGCAGCCTACTAGCGGGAGGGGATACGCAGTATTTT
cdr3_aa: CATSSLLAGGDTQYF

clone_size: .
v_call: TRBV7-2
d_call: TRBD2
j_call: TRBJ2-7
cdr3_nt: TGTGCCAGCAGCTGGAGTTCTAGCGGCTCCTACGAGCAGTACTTC
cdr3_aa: CASSWSSSGSYEQYF

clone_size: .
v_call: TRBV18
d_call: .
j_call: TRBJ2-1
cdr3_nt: TGTGCCAGCTCACCACTAGCGTACAGTGAGCAGTTCTTC
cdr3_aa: CASSPLAYSEQFF

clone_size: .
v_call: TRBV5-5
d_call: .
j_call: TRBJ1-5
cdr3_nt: TGTGCCAGCAGCTTAAACCTATATCAGCCCCAGCATTTT
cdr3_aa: CASSLNLYQPQHF

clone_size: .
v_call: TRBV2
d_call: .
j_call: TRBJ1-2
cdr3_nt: TGTGCCAGCAGAGAACCGGGGGATATCTATGGCTACACCTTC
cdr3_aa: CASREPGDIYGYTF

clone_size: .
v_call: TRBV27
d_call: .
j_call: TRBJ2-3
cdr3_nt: TGTGCCAGCAGTTTAATGGGGGCTAGCGGTTTCACAGATACGCAGTATTTT
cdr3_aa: CASSLMGASGFTDTQYF

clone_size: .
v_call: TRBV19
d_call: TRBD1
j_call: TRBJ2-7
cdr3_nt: TGTGCCAGTAGTACCGTGGGGACAGACTACGAGCAGTACTTC
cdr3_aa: CASSTVGTDYEQYF

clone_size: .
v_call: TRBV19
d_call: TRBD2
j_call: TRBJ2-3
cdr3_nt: TGTGCCAGCATCCAAGATAGCGGGGGTCACACAGATACGCAGTATTTT
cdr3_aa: CASIQDSGGHTDTQYF

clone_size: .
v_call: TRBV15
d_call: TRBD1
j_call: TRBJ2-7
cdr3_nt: TGTGCCACCAGCATCGACAGGGGGCCCTACGAGCAGTACTTC
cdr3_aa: CATSIDRGPYEQYF

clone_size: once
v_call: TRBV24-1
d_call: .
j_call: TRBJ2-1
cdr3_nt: TGTGCCACCGGGCAAACAGTCTTCCCCCATGAGCAGTTCTTC
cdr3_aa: CATGQTVFPHEQFF

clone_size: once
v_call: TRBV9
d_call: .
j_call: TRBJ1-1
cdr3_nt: TGTGCCAGCAGCGGAGAAATCCCGAACACTGAAGCTTTCTTT
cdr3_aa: CASSGEIPNTEAFF

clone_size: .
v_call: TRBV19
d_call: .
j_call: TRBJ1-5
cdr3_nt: TGTGCCAGTAGCCGGGGACAAAGGAGCAATCAGCCCCAGCATTTT
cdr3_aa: CASSRGQRSNQPQHF

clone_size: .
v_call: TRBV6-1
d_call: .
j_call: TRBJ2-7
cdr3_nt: TGTGCCAGCAGTGAAGCGCTATTGACCTACGAGCAGTACTTC
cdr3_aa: CASSEALLTYEQYF

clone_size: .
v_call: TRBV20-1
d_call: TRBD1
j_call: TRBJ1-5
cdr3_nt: TGCAGTGCTAGTAGGACAGGGGGTGACCAGCCCCAGCATTTT
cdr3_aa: CSASRTGGDQPQHF

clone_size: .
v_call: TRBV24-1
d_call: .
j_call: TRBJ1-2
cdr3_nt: TGTGCCACCAGTGATGGCTCAGGCCCCTATGGCTACACCTTC
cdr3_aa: CATSDGSGPYGYTF

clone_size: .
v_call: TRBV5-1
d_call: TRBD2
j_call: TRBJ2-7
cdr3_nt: TGCGCCAGCAGCGCCGGACTAGCTGTGTCCTACGAGCAGTACTTC
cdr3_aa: CASSAGLAVSYEQYF

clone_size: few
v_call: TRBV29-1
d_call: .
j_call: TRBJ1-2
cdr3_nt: TGCAGCGCTCGGGAGAGTTTGGGGCATGGCTACACCTTC
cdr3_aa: CSARESLGHGYTF

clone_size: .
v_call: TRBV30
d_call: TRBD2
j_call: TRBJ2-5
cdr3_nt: TGTGCCTGGAGCTTATTCGGACTAGCGACCCGAGAGACCCAGTACTTC
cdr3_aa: CAWSLFGLATRETQYF

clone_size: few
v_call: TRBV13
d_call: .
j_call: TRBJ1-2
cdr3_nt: TGTGCCAGCAGCCAGGACAGTGTATTTGGCTACACCTTC
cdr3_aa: CASSQDSVFGYTF

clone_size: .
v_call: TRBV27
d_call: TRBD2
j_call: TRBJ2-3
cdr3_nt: TGTGCCAGCAGTTTATCTTTCCATAGGACTAGCGGGGCAACAGATACGCAGTATTTT
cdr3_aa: CASSLSFHRTSGATDTQYF

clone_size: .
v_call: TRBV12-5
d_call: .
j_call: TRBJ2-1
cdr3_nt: TGTGCTAGTGGTTTCAACAGGGAAGGTGCCGATGAGCAGTTCTTC
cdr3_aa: CASGFNREGADEQFF

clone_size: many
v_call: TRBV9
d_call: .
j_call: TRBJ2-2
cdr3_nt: TGTGCCAGCAGCACCAGGGCCCTCAACGGGGAGCTGTTTTTT
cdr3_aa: CASSTRALNGELFF

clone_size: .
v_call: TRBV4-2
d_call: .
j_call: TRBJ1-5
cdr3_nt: TGTGCCAGTGGGGGCCGGGGCGGGAATCAGCCCCAGCATTTT
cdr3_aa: CASGGRGGNQPQHF

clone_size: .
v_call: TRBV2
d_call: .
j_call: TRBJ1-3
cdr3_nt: TGTGCCAGCAGTAGAGAGGTCAACCGGGATCTTGGAAACACCATATATTTT
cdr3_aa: CASSREVNRDLGNTIYF

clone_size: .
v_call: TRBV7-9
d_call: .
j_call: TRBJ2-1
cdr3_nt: TGTGCCAGCAGCTTAAAACGGGAGTCCCCCTACAATGAGCAGTTCTTC
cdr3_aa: CASSLKRESPYNEQFF

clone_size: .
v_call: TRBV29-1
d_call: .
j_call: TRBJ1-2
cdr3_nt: TGCAGCGTTGAACAGGAATTCTATGGCTACACCTTC
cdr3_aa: CSVEQEFYGYTF

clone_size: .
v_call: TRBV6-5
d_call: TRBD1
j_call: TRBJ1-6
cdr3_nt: TGTGCCAGCAGTTACACAGGGGAGACCTATAATTCACCCCTCCACTTT
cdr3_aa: CASSYTGETYNSPLHF

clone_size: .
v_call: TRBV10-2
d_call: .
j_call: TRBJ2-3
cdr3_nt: TGCGCCAGCAGTTACGCCACGGGCACAGATACGCAGTATTTT
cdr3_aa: CASSYATGTDTQYF

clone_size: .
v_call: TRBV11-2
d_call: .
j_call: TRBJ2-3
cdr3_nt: TGTGCCAGCAGCTCGGGTGGCAGGACAACAGATACGCAGTATTTT
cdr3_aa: CASSSGGRTTDTQYF

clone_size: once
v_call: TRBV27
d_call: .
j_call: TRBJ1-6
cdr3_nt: TGTGCCAGCAGACCCCCGAGTTCACCCCTCCACTTT
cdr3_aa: CASRPPSSPLHF

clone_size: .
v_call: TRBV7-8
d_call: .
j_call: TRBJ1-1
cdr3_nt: TGTGCCAGCAGCCCCTGGACTCTGAACACTGAAGCTTTCTTT
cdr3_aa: CASSPWTLNTEAFF

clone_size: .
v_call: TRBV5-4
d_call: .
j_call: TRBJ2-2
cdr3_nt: TGTGCCAGCAGCTCGAACGAACAGGATTTTAGGGGAACCGGGGAGCTGTTTTTT
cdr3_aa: CASSSNEQDFRGTGELFF

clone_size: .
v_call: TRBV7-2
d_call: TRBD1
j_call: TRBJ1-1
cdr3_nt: TGTGCCAGCAGCACCTCGACAGGGCGGGAAGCTTTCTTT
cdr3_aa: CASSTSTGREAFF

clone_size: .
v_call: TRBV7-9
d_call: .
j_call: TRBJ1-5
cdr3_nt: TGTGCCAGCAGCCAAAATAATCAGCCCCAGCATTTT
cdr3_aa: CASSQNNQPQHF

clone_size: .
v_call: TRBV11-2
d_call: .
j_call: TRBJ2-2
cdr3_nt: TGTGCCAGCAGCTTAGAAGGGGTAGGGACCGGGGAGCTGTTTTTT
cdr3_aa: CASSLEGVGTGELFF

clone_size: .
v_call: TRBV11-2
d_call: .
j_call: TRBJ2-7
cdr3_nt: TGTGCCAGCAGCCTCCCGGGGGACGAGCAGTACTTC
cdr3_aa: CASSLPGDEQYF

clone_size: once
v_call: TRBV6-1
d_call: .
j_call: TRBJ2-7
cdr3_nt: TGTGCCAGCAGTGAGAGGGGGGGTGGGCCCTACGAGCAGTACTTC
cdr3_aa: CASSERGGGPYEQYF